This T cell receptor beta chain was identified during a study of patients and donors after allogeneic stem cell transplantation (dated by TCRdb to the early 2020s). This clonotype was observed a few times. It lacks a known antigen. Base qualities are not at hand, and no much larger clone is one base apart. Libraries were built with RT-PCR. Reads for this sample came from a NextSeq 550. TCRdb took the public reads, trimmed them with fastp at Q25, ran MiXCR for clone calling and kept in-frame beta chains. Rows matching on CDR3 protein sequence are summarized as one entry with the most common DNA and genes. The sample table records hundreds of thousands of distinct CDR3 sequences; 13% to 15% of these occur just once. Together, the top ten hold roughly 12% of the sample. Trimming accounts for 7 bases at V and 4 bases at J, while the number of junction bases matched to no gene is 9. The CDR3 numbers 14 residues from cysteine through phenylalanine. The CDR3 DNA has 42 bases and is translated from base 1.

The receptor chain draws on TRBV12-3 or TRBV12-4 and TRBJ2-5; 7 bases in between match TRBD2. The receptor was isolated from a human donor who was either an allogeneic HSCT recipient or a stem cell or donor lymphocyte infusion donor (not recorded which). It is not recorded whose cells these are; they may come from a transplant donor. The source material was blood, either unsorted or a sorted T cell fraction (not recorded which). The DNA reads TGTGCCAGCACCTCACTAGGGGAGGGAGAGACCCAGTACTTC. The resulting protein is CASTSLGEGETQYF.